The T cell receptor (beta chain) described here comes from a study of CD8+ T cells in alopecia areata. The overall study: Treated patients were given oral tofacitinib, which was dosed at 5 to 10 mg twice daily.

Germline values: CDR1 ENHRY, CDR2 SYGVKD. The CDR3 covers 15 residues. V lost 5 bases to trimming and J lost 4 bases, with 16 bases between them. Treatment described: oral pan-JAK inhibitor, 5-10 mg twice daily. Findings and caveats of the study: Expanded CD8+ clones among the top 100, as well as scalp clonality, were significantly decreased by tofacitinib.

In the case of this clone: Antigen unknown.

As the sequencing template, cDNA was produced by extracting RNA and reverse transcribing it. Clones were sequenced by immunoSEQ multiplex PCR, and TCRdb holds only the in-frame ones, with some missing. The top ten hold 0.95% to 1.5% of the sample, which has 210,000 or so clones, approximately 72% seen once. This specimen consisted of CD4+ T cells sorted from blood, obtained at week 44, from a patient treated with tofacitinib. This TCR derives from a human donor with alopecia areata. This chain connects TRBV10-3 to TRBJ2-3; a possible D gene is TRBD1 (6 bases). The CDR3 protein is CAISPTGLVPDTQYF. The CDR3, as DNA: TGTGCCATCAGTCCGACAGGTCTTGTCCCAGATACGCAGTATTTT.